A selection of T cell receptor beta chains follows, all from one sample in a study of cytomegalovirus exposure and HLA in healthy donors. Produced via immunoSEQ multiplex PCR; TCRdb's table is partial and in-frame only. In the table there are under 150,000 clones, around 77% of which are singletons. Specimen: PBMCs. The receptors derive from a man in his forties or fifties in good health and CMV-seronegative. CDR3s include the opening cysteine and the closing phenylalanine or tryptophan. The order of the fields is clone size, D gene, V gene, J gene, CDR3 protein, CDR3 DNA. D genes are given only for firm matches. Part of the rows lack a size; the others show once, few, many or a class for expanded clones.

abundance: NA; d_gene: TRBD1; v_gene: TRBV10-3; j_gene: TRBJ1-2; CDR3aa: CAIRPTGDDYGYTF; CDR3nt: TGTGCCATCAGGCCCACAGGGGATGACTATGGCTACACCTTC
abundance: NA; d_gene: TRBD1; v_gene: TRBV28; j_gene: TRBJ2-2; CDR3aa: CASTKQGAGTGELFF; CDR3nt: TGTGCCAGCACCAAACAGGGGGCGGGCACCGGGGAGCTGTTTTTT
abundance: NA; d_gene: TRBD2; v_gene: TRBV28; j_gene: TRBJ2-1; CDR3aa: CASSSPGLTSGRDNEQFF; CDR3nt: TGTGCCAGCAGTTCCCCAGGGTTGACCAGCGGGAGGGACAATGAGCAGTTCTTC
abundance: NA; d_gene: NA; v_gene: TRBV7-2; j_gene: TRBJ2-7; CDR3aa: CASSSQNSYEQYF; CDR3nt: TGTGCCAGCAGCTCCCAAAACTCCTACGAGCAGTACTTC
abundance: NA; d_gene: NA; v_gene: TRBV6-5; j_gene: TRBJ1-4; CDR3aa: CASSMGLKEKLFF; CDR3nt: TGTGCCAGCTCCATGGGGCTCAAGGAAAAACTGTTTTTT
abundance: NA; d_gene: TRBD2; v_gene: TRBV28; j_gene: TRBJ2-1; CDR3aa: CASSTTGLAGNEQFF; CDR3nt: TGTGCCAGCAGTACAACAGGACTAGCGGGTAATGAGCAGTTCTTC
abundance: NA; d_gene: NA; v_gene: TRBV28; j_gene: TRBJ1-3; CDR3aa: CASSSPGGAGNTIYF; CDR3nt: TGTGCCAGCAGCTCACCGGGGGGCGCGGGAAACACCATATATTTT
abundance: NA; d_gene: NA; v_gene: TRBV5-1; j_gene: TRBJ2-2; CDR3aa: CASEGGWGANTGELFF; CDR3nt: TGCGCCAGCGAAGGGGGTTGGGGCGCGAACACCGGGGAGCTGTTTTTT
abundance: NA; d_gene: NA; v_gene: TRBV11-2; j_gene: TRBJ2-7; CDR3aa: CASSPQLTESYEQYF; CDR3nt: TGTGCCAGCAGCCCGCAATTGACAGAATCCTACGAGCAGTACTTC
abundance: few; d_gene: NA; v_gene: TRBV5-6; j_gene: TRBJ1-5; CDR3aa: CASSLRQSNQPQHF; CDR3nt: TGTGCCAGCAGCTTGCGACAGAGCAATCAGCCCCAGCATTTT
abundance: few; d_gene: NA; v_gene: TRBV2; j_gene: TRBJ1-1; CDR3aa: CASSEGTVLTEAFF; CDR3nt: TGTGCCAGCAGTGAAGGTACAGTGTTGACTGAAGCTTTCTTT
abundance: NA; d_gene: NA; v_gene: TRBV5-1; j_gene: TRBJ1-6; CDR3aa: CASSLAYNSPLHF; CDR3nt: TGCGCCAGCAGCTTGGCCTACAATTCACCCCTCCACTTT
abundance: NA; d_gene: TRBD1; v_gene: TRBV7-9; j_gene: TRBJ1-2; CDR3aa: CASSFGTGLNYGYTF; CDR3nt: TGTGCCAGCAGCTTTGGGACAGGACTTAACTATGGCTACACCTTC
abundance: once; d_gene: TRBD1; v_gene: TRBV5-6; j_gene: TRBJ1-2; CDR3aa: CASSLQGAVWYGYTF; CDR3nt: TGTGCCAGCAGCTTACAGGGGGCGGTTTGGTATGGCTACACCTTC
abundance: NA; d_gene: NA; v_gene: TRBV7-2; j_gene: TRBJ2-2; CDR3aa: CASSLDQGGELFF; CDR3nt: TGTGCCAGCAGCTTAGACCAGGGCGGGGAGCTGTTTTTT
abundance: NA; d_gene: NA; v_gene: TRBV25-1; j_gene: TRBJ1-4; CDR3aa: CASSDVRTATNEKLFF; CDR3nt: TGTGCCAGCAGTGACGTTAGAACTGCAACTAATGAAAAACTGTTTTTT
abundance: NA; d_gene: TRBD1; v_gene: TRBV10-3; j_gene: TRBJ2-5; CDR3aa: CAISVDRGSYEQYF; CDR3nt: TGTGCCATCAGTGTGGACAGGGGGTCCTATGAGCAGTACTTC
abundance: few; d_gene: TRBD1; v_gene: TRBV19; j_gene: TRBJ1-2; CDR3aa: CASGGPDRVNYGYTF; CDR3nt: TGTGCCAGTGGGGGGCCTGACAGGGTCAACTATGGCTACACCTTC
abundance: NA; d_gene: NA; v_gene: TRBV7-9; j_gene: TRBJ2-2; CDR3aa: CASSLEVSGELFF; CDR3nt: TGTGCCAGCAGCCTCGAGGTGTCCGGGGAGCTGTTTTTT
abundance: many; d_gene: NA; v_gene: TRBV10-1; j_gene: TRBJ1-1; CDR3aa: CATRQSLNTEAFF; CDR3nt: TGCGCCACCCGACAGTCGTTGAACACTGAAGCTTTCTTT
abundance: NA; d_gene: NA; v_gene: TRBV19; j_gene: TRBJ2-1; CDR3aa: CASSITPSSYNEQFF; CDR3nt: TGTGCCAGTAGTATAACCCCGAGCTCCTACAATGAGCAGTTCTTC
abundance: NA; d_gene: TRBD1; v_gene: TRBV28; j_gene: TRBJ2-5; CDR3aa: CASSRDRGETQYF; CDR3nt: TGTGCCAGCAGCCGGGACAGGGGAGAGACCCAGTACTTC
abundance: NA; d_gene: NA; v_gene: TRBV6-6; j_gene: TRBJ1-1; CDR3aa: CASSYSGGDTEAFF; CDR3nt: TGTGCCAGCAGTTACTCTGGGGGGGACACTGAAGCTTTCTTT
abundance: NA; d_gene: NA; v_gene: TRBV5-4; j_gene: TRBJ1-1; CDR3aa: CASSLSGPQNTEAFF; CDR3nt: TGTGCCAGCAGCTTGAGCGGGCCCCAGAACACTGAAGCTTTCTTT
abundance: NA; d_gene: NA; v_gene: TRBV25-1; j_gene: TRBJ2-7; CDR3aa: CASTSDSPYEQYF; CDR3nt: TGTGCCAGCACTTCGGACAGTCCCTACGAGCAGTACTTC
abundance: NA; d_gene: TRBD1; v_gene: TRBV7-6; j_gene: TRBJ2-7; CDR3aa: CASSPRTGTYEQYF; CDR3nt: TGTGCCAGCAGCCCTCGGACAGGGACCTACGAGCAGTACTTC